One sample yielded the 32 T cell receptor beta chains listed below, sequenced in a study of blood T cell repertoires in COVID-19. Sequencing used immunoSEQ multiplex PCR; TCRdb keeps in-frame clones, though not all of them. The data contain fewer than 15,000 clones, around 74% of them singletons. The sequenced sample was peripheral blood. Receptors originate from a woman at least 80 years old with acute or convalescent COVID-19.

This clone came up once. The chain links TRBV5-1 to TRBJ2-7; 7 bases are shared with TRBD1. Trimming cost V 1 base and J 10 bases; bases outside gene matches: 14. The CDR3 contains 15 residues. Germline V lookup: CDR1 SGHRS, CDR2 YFSETQ. CDR3 DNA sequence: TGCGCCAGCAGCTTGCAGCCAGGGGGTAAAGAAAAACAGTACTTC. Protein: CASSLQPGGKEKQYF.

The V call is TRBV10-3, the J call TRBJ2-1; possible D gene TRBD1, 6 bases. Germline loops: CDR1 ENHRY, CDR2 SYGVKD. V gave up 6 bases and J gave up 4 bases, with 13 bases separating them. This CDR3 comprises 14 residues. CDR3 sequence (DNA): TGTGCCATCAGCCAGGGGACGGGATACAATGAGCAGTTCTTC. The encoded protein is CAISQGTGYNEQFF.

The chain is built from TRBV10-3 and TRBJ2-5; 7 nucleotides match TRBD1. This CDR3 is 17 amino acids long. Germline V gene lookup returns CDR1 ENHRY and CDR2 SYGVKD. Trimming took 6 bases from V and 6 from J; bases not matched to a gene: 19. The CDR3, as DNA: TGTGCCATCAGAACAAGGGACAGTAAAACGGGGCAACAGACCCAGTACTTC. Its translation: CAIRTRDSKTGQQTQYF.

The chain is built from TRBV18 and TRBJ1-2, with unresolved D. The CDR3 is made up of 11 amino acids. V was trimmed by 6 bases and J by 8 bases, leaving 10 bases between them. Per the germline V gene, CDR1 is KGHSH and CDR2 is LQKENI. The CDR3 DNA follows: TGTGCCAGCTCGAGCAGAGGGGGCTACACCTTC. Translating it yields CASSSRGGYTF.

The chain joins TRBV5-6 to TRBJ1-4; the D is unclear. Deletions cut 4 bases from V and 1 base from J, with 8 bases between. In germline, CDR1 is SGHDT, CDR2 YYEEEE. The CDR3 loop spans 14 amino acids. CDR3 loop: CASSIQRTNEKLFF. CDR3 nucleotide sequence: TGTGCCAGCAGCATCCAGCGAACTAATGAAAAACTGTTTTTT.

This chain uses TRBV6-4 with TRBJ1-1; 9 bases map to TRBD1. Trimming removed 6 bases from V and 1 base from J; junction bases left unmatched: 6. The length of the CDR3 is 15 residues. Germline loops: CDR1 MRHNA, CDR2 SNTAGT. The CDR3 nucleotides read TGTGCCAGCAGGGTCGAACAGGGGGCGAACACTGAAGCTTTCTTT. It specifies CASRVEQGANTEAFF.

This chain uses TRBV5-4 with TRBJ1-1; the D is unclear. V dropped 4 bases and J dropped 5 bases, with 12 bases sitting between them. CDR3 length equals 13 residues. Germline V gene sequence: CDR1 SGHNT, CDR2 YYREEE (reference sequence). CDR3 nucleotides: TGTGCCAGCAGCCTCATGGGCGGGACTGAAGCTTTCTTT. Encoded protein: CASSLMGGTEAFF.

The rearrangement uses TRBV3-1 (or the pseudogene TRBV3-2) and TRBJ2-2; 9 bases align to TRBD1. J gave up 1 base and V 3 bases, and 3 bases lay outside the gene matches. CDR3 length equals 16 residues. Germline V gene lookup returns CDR1 LGHDT and CDR2 YNNKEL (reference sequence). This CDR3 reads CASSQSTGGNTGELFF. The CDR3 nucleotides read TGTGCCAGCAGCCAGTCGACAGGGGGGAACACCGGGGAGCTGTTTTTT.

The genes are TRBV30 and TRBJ2-2; no reliable D call. The CDR3 covers 16 residues. Trimming stripped 5 bases from V and 0 bases from J, with 16 bases between. Germline lookup yields CDR1 GTSNPN and CDR2 SVGIG (reference sequence). CDR3 loop: CAWSRLGAANTGELFF. CDR3 nucleotides: TGTGCCTGGTCCCGCCTAGGCGCTGCGAACACCGGGGAGCTGTTTTTT.

This chain connects TRBV30 to TRBJ1-2; D possibly corresponds to TRBD1 (5 bases). The CDR3 is 14 amino acids. V was shortened by 0 bases and J by 6 bases, with 14 bases between the two germline ends. The germline gives CDR1 GTSNPN, CDR2 SVGIG (reference sequence). CDR3 in amino acids: CAWSVSAGKNGYTF. For the CDR3, the DNA is TGTGCCTGGAGTGTTTCGGCAGGGAAAAATGGCTACACCTTC.

The rearrangement uses TRBV28 and TRBJ2-7, with a tentative D call TRBD2 (6 bases). Trimming took 7 bases from V and 3 from J, leaving 19 bases between them. The CDR3 covers 15 residues. The germline CDR1 and CDR2 sequences are MDHEN and SYDVKM. The chain's CDR3 is CASNWSGGPDYEQYF. The DNA of the CDR3 is TGTGCCAGCAACTGGTCCGGGGGTCCTGACTACGAGCAGTACTTC.

Only a few counts were recorded for this clone. The chain is built from TRBV4-1 and TRBJ1-5, with D possibly matching TRBD1 (6 bases). The length of the CDR3 is 16 residues. Per germline, CDR1 MGHRA and CDR2 YSYEKL. V was cut by 2 bases and J by 4 bases, with 15 bases left in between. The CDR3 coding sequence is TGCGCCAGCAGCCAAAATACAGGGTCCCTTAATCAGCCCCAGCATTTT. It translates to CASSQNTGSLNQPQHF.

The chain links TRBV19 to TRBJ1-1; TRBD1 agrees at 7 bases. V shed 7 bases and J 3 bases; nucleotides not matched to a gene: 8. This CDR3 spans 14 amino acids. Germline CDR1 is LNHDA and CDR2 is SQIVND (reference sequence). CDR3 coding DNA: TGTGCCAGTACTGCGGGACAGACATACACTGAAGCTTTCTTT. Translating gives CASTAGQTYTEAFF.

V is TRBV6-1 and J is TRBJ1-1; D not resolved. Between the trimmed V and J ends, which lost 1 base and 6 bases, there was a span of 9 bases. Germline V lookup: CDR1 MNHNS, CDR2 SASEGT. The CDR3 length is 13 residues. The CDR3 loop reads CASSEVWRSEAFF. The CDR3 DNA reads as TGTGCCAGCAGTGAAGTCTGGAGGTCTGAAGCTTTCTTT.

CDR3: CAWSVRGTGNEKLFF. In DNA form, the CDR3 reads TGTGCCTGGAGTGTACGTGGGACAGGGAATGAAAAACTGTTTTTT. The genes are TRBV30 and TRBJ1-4; 9 bases agree with TRBD1. The CDR3 consists of 15 residues. V was pared by 0 bases and J by 5 bases, with 4 bases of the junction left unmatched. Germline loops: CDR1 GTSNPN, CDR2 SVGIG (reference sequence).

The genes are TRBV11-2 and TRBJ2-7, with a possible D match to TRBD1 (6 bases). Trimming stripped 1 base from V and 3 bases from J, with 13 bases between. Germline assignment: CDR1 SGHAT and CDR2 FQNNGV. The CDR3 is 15 residues long. In DNA form, the CDR3 reads TGTGCCAGCAGCTTAGGAGCGACAGGACACTACGAGCAGTACTTC. Residues: CASSLGATGHYEQYF.

In its sample, this clone was seen once. This sequence joins TRBV5-1 and TRBJ2-7, with TRBD2 matching 10 bases. The CDR3 contains 15 residues. V lost 3 bases, J lost 2 bases, and 5 bases stayed unmatched. The germline CDR1 and CDR2 sequences are SGHRS and YFSETQ. This CDR3 is CASSSSSGGPYEQYF. The CDR3 nucleotides read TGCGCCAGCAGCTCTTCTAGCGGGGGACCCTACGAGCAGTACTTC.

This chain uses TRBV5-1 with TRBJ2-5; D is uncertain. CDR1 and CDR2 (germline): SGHRS, YFSETQ. Trimming removed 0 bases at V and 2 bases at J, with 8 bases between. The CDR3 length is 14 residues. The CDR3 sequence: CASSLAGAQETQYF. The DNA of the CDR3 is TGCGCCAGCAGCTTGGCCGGAGCGCAAGAGACCCAGTACTTC.

The chain carries TRBV28 and TRBJ2-7; perhaps TRBD1 as D (6 bases). The CDR3 covers 13 residues. V lost 8 bases and J 3 bases, leaving 14 bases between the germline ends. Germline assignment: CDR1 MDHEN and CDR2 SYDVKM. Here the CDR3 DNA reads TGTGCCAGCGGCATCCCGGGACACTACGAGCAGTACTTC. Translated: CASGIPGHYEQYF.

A single count supports this clone. This chain uses TRBV6-1 with TRBJ2-7; D gene ambiguous. CDR1 MNHNS and CDR2 SASEGT come from the germline V gene. This CDR3 comprises 12 residues. V was clipped by 0 bases and J by 10 bases, with 10 bases between them. CDR3 sequence (DNA): TGTGCCAGCAGTGAAGCATCCCAGGTTCAGTACTTC. Its protein product is CASSEASQVQYF.

This clone came up a few times. The CDR3 coding sequence is TGCGCCAGCAGCTTGGGGGGAACTAGCTCCTACGAGCAGTACTTC. Translation: CASSLGGTSSYEQYF. The J gene is TRBJ2-7, the V gene TRBV5-1; D perhaps matches TRBD2 (5 bases). The CDR3 has 15 amino acids. V lost 0 bases to trimming and J lost 0 bases, with 10 bases between them. CDR1 SGHRS and CDR2 YFSETQ come from the germline V gene. Using reference TRBV5-1 and TRBJ2-7 for the parts outside the CDR3, the full variable domain is KAGVTQTPRYLIKTRGQQVTLSCSPISGHRSVSWYQQTPGQGLQFLFEYFSETQRNKGNFPGRFSGRQFSNSRSEMNVSTLELGDSALYLCASSLGGTSSYEQYFGPGTRLTVT.

This clone was counted a few times. This chain connects TRBV27 to TRBJ1-3, with D perhaps matching TRBD1 (5 bases). The CDR3 loop spans 15 amino acids. Trimming took 6 bases from V and 0 from J, leaving 12 bases between them. Germline values: CDR1 MNHEY, CDR2 SMNVEV (reference sequence). CDR3 bases: TGTGCCAGCAGACTGACAGTGAGCTCTGGAAACACCATATATTTT. Amino acids: CASRLTVSSGNTIYF.

The J gene is TRBJ1-1, the V gene TRBV7-3; D is perhaps TRBD1 (6 bases). Germline values: CDR1 SGHTA, CDR2 FQGTGA. CDR3 size: 13 residues. V was clipped by 2 bases and J by 5 bases, with 9 bases between them. The CDR3 region is CASSLLGATEAFF. The CDR3 DNA sequence: TGTGCCAGCAGCTTACTGGGGGCAACTGAAGCTTTCTTT.

The chain combines TRBV10-2 with TRBJ1-4; 8 bases match TRBD1. Unmatched junction bases numbered 5, after V lost 6 bases and J lost 8 bases. Germline-derived CDR1 and CDR2 are WSHSY and SAAADI. This CDR3 spans 13 amino acids. The CDR3 spells CASRFDRGEKLFF. The DNA of the CDR3 is TGCGCCAGCAGATTTGACAGGGGAGAAAAACTGTTTTTT.

In this sample, this clone turned up once. The V call is TRBV5-4, the J call TRBJ1-3; the D gene is possibly TRBD1 (5 bases). CDR1 SGHNT and CDR2 YYREEE come from the germline V gene (reference sequence). V was trimmed by 0 bases and J by 4 bases, leaving 14 bases between them. The CDR3 is 16 residues long. The CDR3: CASSLVAGRSGNTIYF. CDR3 coding DNA: TGTGCCAGCAGCTTGGTTGCAGGGCGTTCCGGAAACACCATATATTTT.

The rearrangement uses TRBV4-2 and TRBJ2-5; D is possibly TRBD2 (6 bases). V lost 1 base and J lost 0, with 9 bases in between. In germline, CDR1 is LGHNA, CDR2 YNFKEQ. The CDR3 has 15 residues. For the CDR3, the DNA is TGTGCCAGCAGCCAAGCCCGGGGGAACCAAGAGACCCAGTACTTC. This gives the protein CASSQARGNQETQYF.

This chain joins TRBV3-1 (or the pseudogene TRBV3-2) and TRBJ2-3; TRBD2 matches at 8 bases. Looked up from germline, CDR1 is LGHDT and CDR2 is YNNKEL (reference sequence). The CDR3 is 15 residues long. V lost 1 base to trimming and J lost 1 base; unmatched junction nucleotides: 1. The CDR3 DNA sequence: TGTGCCAGCAGCCAAGCAGCGGGGGGCACAGATACGCAGTATTTT. It is translated as CASSQAAGGTDTQYF.

This chain uses TRBV2 with TRBJ2-7, with 11 bases matching TRBD1. CDR1 and CDR2 from the germline V gene are SNHLY and FYNNEI. The CDR3 runs to 14 residues. V trimming: 3 bases; J trimming: 6 bases; junction bases outside the gene matches: 4. The CDR3 spells CASSDPGQGGEQYF. The CDR3 nucleotides read TGTGCCAGCAGTGACCCGGGACAGGGGGGCGAGCAGTACTTC.

This clone turned up a few times. The chain has TRBV19 and TRBJ1-2, with D hard to call. V was shortened by 5 bases and J by 4 bases, with 8 bases between the two germline ends. This CDR3 is built from 12 residues. In germline, CDR1 is LNHDA, CDR2 SQIVND (reference sequence). CDR3 region: CASSRGSYGYTF. The CDR3 DNA is TGTGCCAGTAGTCGCGGGTCCTATGGCTACACCTTC.

The gene calls are TRBV30 and TRBJ2-7; D not certain. Trimming removed 4 bases at V and 2 bases at J, with 12 bases between. This CDR3 is built from 13 residues. From germline, CDR1 is GTSNPN and CDR2 SVGIG (reference sequence). The CDR3 nucleotides read TGTGCCTGGAAGAGATGGAGCACCTACGAGCAGTACTTC. It translates to CAWKRWSTYEQYF.

The V gene is TRBV18, the J gene TRBJ2-5, with D perhaps TRBD1 (6 bases). This CDR3 has 15 amino acids. Germline values: CDR1 KGHSH, CDR2 LQKENI. Trimming shortened V by 2 bases and J by 5 bases, and 15 bases separated the two germline ends. The CDR3 region is CASSPRGSIRETQYF. Here the CDR3 DNA reads TGTGCCAGCTCACCAAGGGGGTCCATCCGGGAGACCCAGTACTTC.

This chain links TRBV21-1 with TRBJ1-1; the table calls TRBD1, which could not be checked here. TRBV21-1 is a pseudogene segment. This CDR3 spans 16 amino acids. The CDR3 region is CASSTFGLGQGTEAFF. The CDR3 nucleotides read TGTGCCAGCAGCACCTTTGGGTTGGGACAGGGCACTGAAGCTTTCTTT.